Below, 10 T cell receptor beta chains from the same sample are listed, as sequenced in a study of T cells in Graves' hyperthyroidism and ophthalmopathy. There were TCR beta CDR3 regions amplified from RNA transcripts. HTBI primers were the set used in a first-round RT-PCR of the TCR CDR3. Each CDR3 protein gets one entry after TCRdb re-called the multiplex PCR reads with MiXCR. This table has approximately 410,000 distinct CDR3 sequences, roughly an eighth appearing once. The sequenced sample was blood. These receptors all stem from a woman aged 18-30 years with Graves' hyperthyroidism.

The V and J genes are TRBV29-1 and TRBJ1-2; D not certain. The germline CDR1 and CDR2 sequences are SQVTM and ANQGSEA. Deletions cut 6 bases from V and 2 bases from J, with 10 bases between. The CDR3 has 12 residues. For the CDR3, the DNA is TGCAGCGTAGTAACACCCAACTATGGCTACACCTTC. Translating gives CSVVTPNYGYTF.

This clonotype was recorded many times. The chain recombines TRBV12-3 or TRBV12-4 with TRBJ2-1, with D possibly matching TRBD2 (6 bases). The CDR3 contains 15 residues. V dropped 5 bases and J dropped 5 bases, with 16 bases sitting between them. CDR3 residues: CASSPLSGWNNEQFF. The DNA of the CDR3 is TGTGCCAGCAGTCCCCTAAGCGGGTGGAACAATGAGCAGTTCTTC.

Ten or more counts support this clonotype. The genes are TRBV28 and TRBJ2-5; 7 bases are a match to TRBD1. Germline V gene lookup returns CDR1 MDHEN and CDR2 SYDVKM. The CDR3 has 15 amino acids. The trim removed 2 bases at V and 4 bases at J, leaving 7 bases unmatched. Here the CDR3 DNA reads TGTGCCAGCAGTTTACCCGGCAGGGGGAGAGAGACCCAGTACTTC. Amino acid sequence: CASSLPGRGRETQYF.

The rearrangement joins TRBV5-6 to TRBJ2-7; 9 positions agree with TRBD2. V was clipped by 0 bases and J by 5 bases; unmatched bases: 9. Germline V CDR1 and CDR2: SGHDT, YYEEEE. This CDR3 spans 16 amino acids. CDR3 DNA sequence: TGTGCCAGCAGCTTGGTTTTAGCGGGAGAAAAAAACGAGCAGTACTTC. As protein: CASSLVLAGEKNEQYF.

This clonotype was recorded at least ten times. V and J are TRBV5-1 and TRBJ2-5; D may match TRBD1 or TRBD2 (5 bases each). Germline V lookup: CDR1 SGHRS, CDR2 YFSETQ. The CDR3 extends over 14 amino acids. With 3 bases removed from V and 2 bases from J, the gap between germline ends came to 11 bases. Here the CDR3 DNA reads TGCGCCAGCAGCTCGGGACGTCAGCAAGAGACCCAGTACTTC. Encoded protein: CASSSGRQQETQYF. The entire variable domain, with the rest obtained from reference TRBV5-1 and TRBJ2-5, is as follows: KAGVTQTPRYLIKTRGQQVTLSCSPISGHRSVSWYQQTPGQGLQFLFEYFSETQRNKGNFPGRFSGRQFSNSRSEMNVSTLELGDSALYLCASSSGRQQETQYFGPGTRLLVL.

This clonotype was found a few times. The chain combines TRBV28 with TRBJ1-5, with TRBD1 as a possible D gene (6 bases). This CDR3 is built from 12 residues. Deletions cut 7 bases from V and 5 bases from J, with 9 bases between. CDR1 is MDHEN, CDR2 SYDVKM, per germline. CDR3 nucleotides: TGTGCCAGCACCGAGGGGGATCAGCCCCAGCATTTT. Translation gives CASTEGDQPQHF.

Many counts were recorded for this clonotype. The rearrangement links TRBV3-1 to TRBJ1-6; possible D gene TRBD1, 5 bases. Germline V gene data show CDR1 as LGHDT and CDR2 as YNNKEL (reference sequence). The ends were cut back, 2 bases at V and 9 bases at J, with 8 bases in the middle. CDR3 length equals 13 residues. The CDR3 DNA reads TGTGCCAGCAGCCAAAGGGGCGGTTCACCCCTCCACTTT. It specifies CASSQRGGSPLHF.

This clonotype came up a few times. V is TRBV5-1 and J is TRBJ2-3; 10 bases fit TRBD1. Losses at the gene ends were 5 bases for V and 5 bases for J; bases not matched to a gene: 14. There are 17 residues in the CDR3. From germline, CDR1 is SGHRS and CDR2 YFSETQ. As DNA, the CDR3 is TGCGCCAGCAGAAGCTTGGTCGGGACAGGGGAACGAGATACGCAGTATTTT. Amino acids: CASRSLVGTGERDTQYF.

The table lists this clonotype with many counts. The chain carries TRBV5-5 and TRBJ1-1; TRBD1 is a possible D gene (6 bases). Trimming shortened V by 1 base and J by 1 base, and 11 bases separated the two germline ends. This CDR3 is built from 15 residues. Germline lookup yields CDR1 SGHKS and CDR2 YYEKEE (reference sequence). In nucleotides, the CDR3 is TGTGCCAGCAGCTTGTGGGCAGGGGAGAACACTGAAGCTTTCTTT. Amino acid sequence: CASSLWAGENTEAFF.

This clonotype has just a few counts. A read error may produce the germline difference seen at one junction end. This chain's CDR3 is CASRPPGQIYYGCTF. The CDR3 DNA is TGTGCCAGCAGGCCACCGGGACAGATATACTATGGCTGCACCTTC. The J gene is TRBJ1-2, the V gene TRBV6-2 or TRBV6-3; TRBD1 aligns across 7 bases. Germline assignment: CDR1 MNHEY and CDR2 SVGEGT. The CDR3 contains 15 residues.